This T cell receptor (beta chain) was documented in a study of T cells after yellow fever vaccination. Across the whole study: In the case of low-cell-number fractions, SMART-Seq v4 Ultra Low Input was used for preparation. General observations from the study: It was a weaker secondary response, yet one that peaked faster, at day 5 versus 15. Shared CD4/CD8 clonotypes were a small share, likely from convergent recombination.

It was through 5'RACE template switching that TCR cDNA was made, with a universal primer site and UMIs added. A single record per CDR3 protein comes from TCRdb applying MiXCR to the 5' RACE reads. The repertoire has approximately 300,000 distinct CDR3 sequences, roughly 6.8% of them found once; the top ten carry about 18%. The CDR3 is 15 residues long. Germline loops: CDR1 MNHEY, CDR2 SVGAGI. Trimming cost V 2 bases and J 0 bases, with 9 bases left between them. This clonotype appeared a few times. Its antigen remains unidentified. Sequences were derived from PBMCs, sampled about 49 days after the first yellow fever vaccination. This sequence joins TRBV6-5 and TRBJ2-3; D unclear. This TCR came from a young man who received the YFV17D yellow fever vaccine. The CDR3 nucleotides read TGTGCCAGCAGTTACGGAGCTACTAGCACAGATACGCAGTATTTT. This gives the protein CASSYGATSTDTQYF.